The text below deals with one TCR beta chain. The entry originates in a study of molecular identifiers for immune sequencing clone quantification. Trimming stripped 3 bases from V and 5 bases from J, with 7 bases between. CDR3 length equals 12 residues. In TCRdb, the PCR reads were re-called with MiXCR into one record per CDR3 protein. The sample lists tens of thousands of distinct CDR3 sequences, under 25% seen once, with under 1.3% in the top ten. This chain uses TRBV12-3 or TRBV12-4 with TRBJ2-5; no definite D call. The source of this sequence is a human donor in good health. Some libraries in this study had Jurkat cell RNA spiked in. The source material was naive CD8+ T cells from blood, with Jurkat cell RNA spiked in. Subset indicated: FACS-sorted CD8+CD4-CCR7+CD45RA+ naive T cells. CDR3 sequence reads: CASSFLSETQYF. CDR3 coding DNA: TGTGCCAGCAGTTTTTTATCGGAGACCCAGTACTTC.